This TCR beta chain was recovered during a study of shared clonotypes between healthy human individuals. General study results and limits: Naive CD4 clonotype sharing across a few donors was 4.5% to 6%.

Looked up from germline, CDR1 is LNHDA and CDR2 is SQIVND (reference sequence). The CDR3 consists of 12 residues. The V end was cut by 2 bases, the J end by 10 bases, with 6 bases between. Details on this clone: The antigen is not known. This specimen includes other DNA sequences encoding the same CDR3.

The data were produced by immunoSEQ multiplex PCR, yet TCRdb's version contains in-frame clones alone and is incomplete. This table has 2,100,000 or so clones, approximately 94% appearing once. This TCR was recovered from a man in his late teens or twenties in good health. J is TRBJ1-6 and V is TRBV19; D remains unclear. The sequenced sample consisted of naive CD4+ T cells sorted from blood. Subset here: CD45RA+ positively selected. The CDR3 sequence: CASSISGSPLHF. For the CDR3, the DNA is TGTGCCAGTAGTATAAGTGGATCACCCCTCCACTTT.